The clone carrying this T cell receptor beta chain was recorded at least ten times. Its antigen remains unknown. Genomic DNA served as template for TCR beta VDJ and CDR3 profiling. TCRdb re-derived calls from the reads in MiXCR, one entry per CDR3 protein. Of roughly 180,000 distinct CDR3 sequences detected, more than 60% appear once; the ten largest clones hold more than 40%. This sample is drawn from a study of CD8+CD57+ T cells in acquired aplastic anemia. Study outcomes and limitations: No significant difference in CD8+ Simpson's diversity was found between patients and controls. Patients had about 31 CD8+ CDR3 sequences in common with controls (the shared set).

This CDR3 is 14 amino acids long. V was clipped by 7 bases and J by 3 bases; unmatched bases: 7. Patients selected for sequencing had displayed CD8+CD57+ cell expansion by flow cytometry. When blood sampling took place, the patients had received no therapy. V is TRBV12-3 or TRBV12-4 and J is TRBJ2-3; 7 bases line up with TRBD1. This receptor was obtained from a human donor with aplastic anemia. The source material was sorted CD4+, CD8+, or CD8+CD57+ T cells (not recorded which) from PBMCs. Here the CDR3 reads CASIGSGGTDTQYF. The CDR3 coding sequence is TGTGCCAGCATAGGGTCAGGGGGAACAGATACGCAGTATTTT.